The 23 T cell receptor beta chains below were found in one sample sequenced in a study of T-cell reconstitution after alpha-beta-depleted transplantation in children (dated by TCRdb to the mid-2010s). Libraries were made using PCR. The sequencing machine was an Illumina HiSeq 2500. Molecular barcoding was employed in the preparation of TCR libraries, with unique molecular identifiers being used to normalize TCRbeta repertoire quantification. TCRdb applied fastp at Q25 and MiXCR to the public reads, then kept only in-frame beta chains. Entries that share a CDR3 protein sequence are merged under the most common genes and DNA. Counted in this sample were around 240,000 distinct CDR3 sequences; approximately 8% of them appeared once. The ten largest clones represent approximately 6% of the sample. The treatment or condition label of this sample denotes: allogeneic hematopoietic cell transplantation with graft depleted of TCRalphabeta T cells and CD19 B cells.

This specimen consisted of PBMCs, mostly from graft donor cells, obtained 180 days after TCRalphabeta/CD19-depleted stem cell transplant. The source of these receptors is a male patient between 10 and 17 years old who had a stem cell transplant for acute lymphoblastic leukemia, so the T cells may come from the graft donor.

The table lists this clonotype with many counts. This chain joins TRBV27 and TRBJ2-1; 8 positions match TRBD2. Germline-derived CDR1 and CDR2 are MNHEY and SMNVEV (reference sequence). The CDR3 extends over 13 amino acids. Losses at the gene ends were 6 bases for V and 9 bases for J; bases not matched to a gene: 7. CDR3 in amino acids: CASSPGLGSEQFF. The CDR3 DNA sequence: TGTGCCAGCAGCCCGGGACTAGGGAGTGAGCAGTTCTTC.

Turning to this clonotype: A single base separates this from a much larger clone, so it may be a read error. The chain carries TRBV20-1 and TRBJ2-7; no clear D. V lost 2 bases to trimming and J lost 2 bases, with 13 bases between them. Germline CDR1 reads DFQATT; CDR2 reads SNEGSKA (reference sequence). The CDR3 totals 14 residues. CDR3 nucleotides: TGCAGTGCTAGAAGAGATGGGTGGGCCTACGAGCAGTACTTC. This sequence encodes CSARRDGWAYEQYF.

This clonotype was seen at least ten times. The germline gene is not matched at one end of the junction; a read error may be the cause. The chain carries TRBV6-5 and TRBJ1-5; tentatively, D is TRBD1 (6 bases). CDR3 length: 14 residues. Germline V gene sequence: CDR1 MNHEY, CDR2 SVGAGI. The CDR3 nucleotides read TGTGCCAGCAGTAACTCACAGGGCGGTCAGCCCCAGCATTTT. Its translation is CASSNSQGGQPQHF.

This clonotype was counted many times. The chain links TRBV3-1 to TRBJ2-1; TRBD2 is a possible D gene (6 bases). V was shortened by 0 bases and J by 6 bases, with 9 bases between the two germline ends. Germline CDR1 LGHDT, CDR2 YNNKEL (reference sequence). The CDR3 has 14 amino acids. For the CDR3, the DNA is TGTGCCAGCAGCCAAGATAGGACTATCAATGAGCAGTTCTTC. Translation: CASSQDRTINEQFF.

Many counts were recorded for this clonotype. The rearrangement links TRBV3-1 to TRBJ2-2; no definite D call. This CDR3 comprises 12 residues. The germline CDR1 and CDR2 sequences are LGHDT and YNNKEL (reference sequence). The ends were cut back, 4 bases at V and 7 bases at J, with 7 bases in the middle. In nucleotides, the CDR3 is TGTGCCAGCAGCCCCCCCATCGGGGAGCTGTTTTTT. Its translation: CASSPPIGELFF.

Ten or more counts support this clonotype. This chain uses TRBV15 with TRBJ1-2; 8 bases fit TRBD1. Germline-derived CDR1 and CDR2 are LNHNV and YYDKDF (reference sequence). V lost 5 bases to trimming and J lost 4 bases; unmatched junction nucleotides: 18. CDR3 size: 18 residues. The CDR3 reads CATSGRRTGTISLYGYTF. DNA for the CDR3: TGTGCCACCAGCGGGCGTCGGACAGGGACCATCTCTCTCTATGGCTACACCTTC.

This clonotype was detected many times. The V call is TRBV27, the J call TRBJ1-1, with 7 bases fitting TRBD1. The length of the CDR3 is 14 residues. The ends lost 4 bases at V and 5 bases at J; junction bases unmatched: 7. Germline lookup yields CDR1 MNHEY and CDR2 SMNVEV (reference sequence). The CDR3: CASSYGGRGTEAFF. As DNA, the CDR3 is TGTGCCAGCAGTTACGGAGGCAGGGGGACTGAAGCTTTCTTT.

This clonotype was seen ten or more times. The rearrangement links TRBV20-1 to TRBJ1-5; D gene uncertain. The CDR3 is 12 residues long. The germline gives CDR1 DFQATT, CDR2 SNEGSKA (reference sequence). V lost 4 bases and J lost 6, with 10 bases in between. The CDR3 nucleotides are TGCAGTGCTAAGAGGGAGGCTCAGCCCCAGCATTTT. Translation: CSAKREAQPQHF.

This clonotype was detected many times. This rearrangement joins TRBV21-1 to TRBJ1-1. TRBV21-1 is labeled a pseudogene. This CDR3 has 14 residues. CDR3 residues: CASSKMSHNTEAFF. The DNA of the CDR3 is TGTGCCAGCAGCAAGATGTCGCACAACACTGAAGCTTTCTTT.

Of note for this clonotype: At one of its ends the junction is not consistent with the germline gene, which may arise from a read error. The chain has TRBV20-1 and TRBJ2-7, with TRBD1 matching 9 bases. CDR3 size: 17 residues. Germline V lookup: CDR1 DFQATT, CDR2 SNEGSKA (reference sequence). The CDR3 sequence: CSAPGTGYPLSSYEQNF. Here the CDR3 DNA reads TGCAGTGCCCCCGGGACAGGGTATCCCCTCTCCTCCTATGAGCAGAACTTC.

This clonotype turned up a few times. The chain links TRBV29-1 to TRBJ2-1; TRBD2 agrees at 11 bases. The CDR3 runs to 15 residues. Germline values: CDR1 SQVTM, CDR2 ANQGSEA. With V trimmed by 5 bases and J by 2 bases, 5 bases remained unmatched. CDR3 coding DNA: TGCAGCGTTCTGATAGCGGGAGGGCCCTACAATGAGCAGTTCTTC. It translates to CSVLIAGGPYNEQFF.

Ten or more counts support this clonotype. The chain joins TRBV6-5 to TRBJ2-4; D gene ambiguous. V lost 2 bases to trimming and J lost 4 bases, with 12 bases between them. From germline, CDR1 is MNHEY and CDR2 SVGAGI. The CDR3 is made up of 15 amino acids. CDR3 region: CASSYGRMGKNIQYF. As DNA, the CDR3 is TGTGCCAGCAGTTACGGCAGAATGGGTAAAAACATTCAGTACTTC.

Only a few counts were recorded for this clonotype. The chain is built from TRBV5-1 and TRBJ2-1, with unresolved D. The CDR3 extends over 12 amino acids. V gave up 4 bases and J gave up 5 bases, with 7 bases separating them. CDR1 is SGHRS and CDR2 is YFSETQ in the germline V gene. The CDR3 is CASSVQNNEQFF. The DNA for the CDR3 is TGCGCCAGCAGCGTACAAAACAATGAGCAGTTCTTC. Complete variable domain (other parts from reference TRBV5-1 and TRBJ2-1): KAGVTQTPRYLIKTRGQQVTLSCSPISGHRSVSWYQQTPGQGLQFLFEYFSETQRNKGNFPGRFSGRQFSNSRSEMNVSTLELGDSALYLCASSVQNNEQFFGPGTRLTVL.

This clonotype was seen many times. The chain links TRBV4-3 to TRBJ1-4; D might be TRBD1 (5 bases). CDR1 is LGHNA, CDR2 YSLEER, per germline. Between the trimmed V and J ends, which lost 1 base and 1 base, there was a span of 7 bases. There are 15 residues in the CDR3. The CDR3 coding sequence is TGCGCCAGCAGCCAAGTCGGGGGAACTAATGAAAAACTGTTTTTT. Encoded protein: CASSQVGGTNEKLFF.

The CDR3 DNA reads as TGCGCCAGCAGCCTAAACCCCGGGCGGGGATCTAACTATGGCTACACCTTC. Residues: CASSLNPGRGSNYGYTF. The chain has TRBV4-3 and TRBJ1-2, with D unresolved. Deletions cut 4 bases from V and 0 bases from J, with 18 bases between. Germline CDR1 reads LGHNA; CDR2 reads YSLEER. This CDR3 is 17 amino acids long.

Ten or more counts support this clonotype. The chain combines TRBV20-1 with TRBJ1-2; 9 bases are shared with TRBD1. V gave up 5 bases and J gave up 7 bases; unmatched junction bases: 11. Germline V lookup: CDR1 DFQATT, CDR2 SNEGSKA (reference sequence). The CDR3 length is 14 residues. In DNA, the CDR3 is TGCAGTGCTCCTTCAAAACAGGGGGCCAGTGGCTACACCTTC. This sequence encodes CSAPSKQGASGYTF.

The V and J genes are TRBV5-4 and TRBJ2-7; D gene ambiguous. The V gene lost 3 bases and the J gene lost 0 bases, with 10 bases spanning the gap. This CDR3 is built from 14 residues. Germline-derived CDR1 and CDR2 are SGHNT and YYREEE (reference sequence). CDR3: CASSSWHRSYEQYF. In nucleotides, the CDR3 is TGTGCCAGCAGCTCCTGGCACCGCTCCTACGAGCAGTACTTC.

This clonotype was detected ten times or more. This chain uses TRBV10-3 with TRBJ1-1, with 7 bases that match TRBD1. The CDR3 contains 14 residues. The germline V gene encodes CDR1 ENHRY and CDR2 SYGVKD. V was clipped by 2 bases and J by 5 bases; unmatched bases: 5. The CDR3 DNA reads TGTGCCATCAGTGAGGACAGGGTGAGGACTGAAGCTTTCTTT. This gives the protein CAISEDRVRTEAFF.

This clonotype was detected many times. The V and J genes are TRBV12-3 or TRBV12-4 and TRBJ1-5; D possibly corresponds to TRBD1 (5 bases). V lost 2 bases and J lost 5, with 10 bases in between. The CDR3 has 14 residues. CDR3 amino acids: CASSLWDGDQPQHF. Here the CDR3 DNA reads TGTGCCAGCAGTTTATGGGACGGAGATCAGCCCCAGCATTTT.

This clonotype was recorded at least ten times. The genes are TRBV28 and TRBJ1-5; D is perhaps TRBD1 (5 bases). Germline V lookup: CDR1 MDHEN, CDR2 SYDVKM. Trimming shortened V by 8 bases and J by 8 bases, and 13 bases separated the two germline ends. The CDR3 covers 12 residues. The CDR3 DNA reads as TGTGCCAGCGCGTGGGGCGTTGAGCCCCAGCATTTT. It encodes CASAWGVEPQHF.

As concerns this clonotype: It may be a read error: a sequence one base away is much more abundant. The rearrangement links TRBV14 to TRBJ2-7; a possible D gene is TRBD1 (6 bases). The CDR3 totals 16 residues. CDR1 is SGHDN and CDR2 is FVKESK in the germline V gene. CDR3 sequence (DNA): TGTGCCAGCAGCCAAGATCTTCAGGGGATGGCCTACGACCAGTACTTC. The encoded protein is CASSQDLQGMAYDQYF.

There are many counts of this clonotype. The chain couples TRBV5-1 to TRBJ2-7; tentatively, D is TRBD2 (6 bases). The CDR3 sequence is 14 residues long. Between the trimmed V and J ends, which lost 4 bases and 1 base, there was a span of 12 bases. Germline CDR1 SGHRS, CDR2 YFSETQ. CDR3 protein: CASSRGGNSYEQYF. For the CDR3, the DNA is TGCGCCAGCAGCCGAGGCGGGAATTCCTACGAGCAGTACTTC.

As concerns this clonotype: This could be a read error, since a much larger clone is one nucleotide away. The genes are TRBV7-2 and TRBJ2-4, with 8 bases that match TRBD1. Germline CDR1 is SGHTA and CDR2 is FQGNSA. The CDR3 spans 13 residues. CDR3 protein: CASSSDRVNTQYF. In DNA, the CDR3 is TGTGCCAGCAGCTCGGACAGGGTTAACACTCAGTACTTC.